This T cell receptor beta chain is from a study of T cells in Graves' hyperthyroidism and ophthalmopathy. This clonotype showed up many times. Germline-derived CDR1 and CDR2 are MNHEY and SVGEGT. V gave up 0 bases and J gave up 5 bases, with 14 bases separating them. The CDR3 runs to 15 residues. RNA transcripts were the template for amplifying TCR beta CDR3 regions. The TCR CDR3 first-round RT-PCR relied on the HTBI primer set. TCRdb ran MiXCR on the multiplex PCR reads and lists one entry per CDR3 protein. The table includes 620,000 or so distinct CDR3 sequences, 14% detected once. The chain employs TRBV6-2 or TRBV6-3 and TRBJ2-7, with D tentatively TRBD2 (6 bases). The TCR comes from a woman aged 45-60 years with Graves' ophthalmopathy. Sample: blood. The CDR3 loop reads CASSYSGSATDEQYF. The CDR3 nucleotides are TGTGCCAGCAGTTACTCCGGGAGTGCGACCGACGAGCAGTACTTC.